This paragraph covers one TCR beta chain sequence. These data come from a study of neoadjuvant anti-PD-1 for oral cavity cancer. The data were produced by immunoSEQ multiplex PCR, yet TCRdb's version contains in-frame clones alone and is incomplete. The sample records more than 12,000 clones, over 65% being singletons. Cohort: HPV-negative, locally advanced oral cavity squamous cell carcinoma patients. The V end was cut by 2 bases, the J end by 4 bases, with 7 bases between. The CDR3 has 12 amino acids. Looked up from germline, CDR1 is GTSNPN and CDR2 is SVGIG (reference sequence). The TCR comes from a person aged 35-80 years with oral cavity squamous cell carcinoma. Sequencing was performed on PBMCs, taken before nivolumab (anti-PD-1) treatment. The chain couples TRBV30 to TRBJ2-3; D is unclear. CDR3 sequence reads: CAWSPEADTQYF. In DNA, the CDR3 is TGTGCCTGGAGTCCAGAGGCAGATACGCAGTATTTT.